The 5 T cell receptor beta chains below were found in one sample sequenced in a study of T-cell memory formation after mild COVID-19. TCRdb reanalysed the 5' RACE reads using MiXCR and keeps one entry per CDR3 protein. The data hold about 270,000 distinct CDR3 sequences, with around 16% observed a single time. The sequencing input was PBMCs or a T cell subset sorted from them (not recorded which). Receptors were obtained from a man in his late teens or twenties who had mild COVID-19 (a few samples of this study predate the infection). Cell type and time point are not known.

This clonotype came up a few times. This rearrangement joins TRBV7-3 to TRBJ2-7; 7 bases are shared with TRBD1. The CDR3 contains 14 residues. With V trimmed by 2 bases and J by 3 bases, 4 bases remained unmatched. From germline, CDR1 is SGHTA and CDR2 FQGTGA. The CDR3 region has the DNA TGTGCCAGCAGCTTATTACAGGGGTTCTACGAGCAGTACTTC. Translating it yields CASSLLQGFYEQYF.

This clonotype was seen a handful of times. V usage is TRBV28 and J usage is TRBJ2-1; TRBD1 is a possible D gene (6 bases). This CDR3 region has 16 residues. The V end lost 5 bases, the J end lost 8 bases, and 22 bases lay between the germline ends. The germline gives CDR1 MDHEN, CDR2 SYDVKM. DNA for the CDR3: TGTGCCAGCAGTACTAACCCTGGACAGACGTTCGATGAGCAGTTCTTC. Encoded protein: CASSTNPGQTFDEQFF.

Comments on this clonotype: At one end the junction does not follow the germline gene, possibly because of a read error. This chain uses TRBV30 with TRBJ1-2, with D maybe TRBD1 (5 bases). Germline V gives CDR1 GTSNPN, CDR2 SVGIG (reference sequence). This CDR3 contains 12 residues. The CDR3 DNA reads as TGTGCCTGGAGTTCAAGACACAGGACAAACTCCTTC. Encoded protein: CAWSSRHRTNSF. Drawing the rest from reference TRBV30 and TRBJ1-2, the complete variable domain is SQTIHQWPATLVQPVGSPLSLECTVEGTSNPNLYWYRQAAGRGLQLLFYSVGIGQISSEVPQNLSASRPQDRQFILSSKKLLLSDSGFYLCAWSSRHRTNSFGSGTRLTVV.

This clonotype was counted only a few times. This chain links TRBV7-2 with TRBJ2-3; TRBD2 aligns across 13 bases. The length of the CDR3 is 17 residues. The V gene end was trimmed by 4 bases and the J gene end by 0 bases; junction bases not matched to a gene: 4. Germline loops: CDR1 SGHTA, CDR2 FQGNSA. The CDR3 region is CASSSLAGGPSTDTQYF. For the CDR3, the DNA is TGTGCCAGCAGCTCACTAGCGGGGGGGCCTAGCACAGATACGCAGTATTTT.

In its sample, this clonotype was seen a few times. V gene TRBV3-1 combines with J gene TRBJ2-1; TRBD2 matches 10 bases. V trimming: 4 bases; J trimming: 5 bases; junction bases outside the gene matches: 8. This CDR3 spans 16 amino acids. Germline values: CDR1 LGHDT, CDR2 YNNKEL (reference sequence). The DNA for the CDR3 is TGTGCCAGCAGCCCAACCACTAGCGGGGCAAACAATGAGCAGTTCTTC. Protein sequence: CASSPTTSGANNEQFF.